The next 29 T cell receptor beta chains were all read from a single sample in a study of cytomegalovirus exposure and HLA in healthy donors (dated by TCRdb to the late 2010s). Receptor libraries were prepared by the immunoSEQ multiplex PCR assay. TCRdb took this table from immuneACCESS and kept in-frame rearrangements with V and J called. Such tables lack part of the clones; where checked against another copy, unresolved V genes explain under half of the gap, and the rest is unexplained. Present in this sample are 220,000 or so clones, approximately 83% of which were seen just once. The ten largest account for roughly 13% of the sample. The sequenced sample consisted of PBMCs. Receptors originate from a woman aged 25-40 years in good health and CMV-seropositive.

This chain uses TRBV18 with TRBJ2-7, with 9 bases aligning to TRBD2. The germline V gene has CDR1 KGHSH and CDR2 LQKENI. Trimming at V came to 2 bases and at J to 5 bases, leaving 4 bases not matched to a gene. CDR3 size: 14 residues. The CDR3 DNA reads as TGTGCCAGCTCACCAGCGGGAGGGTTCAACGAGCAGTACTTC. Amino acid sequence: CASSPAGGFNEQYF.

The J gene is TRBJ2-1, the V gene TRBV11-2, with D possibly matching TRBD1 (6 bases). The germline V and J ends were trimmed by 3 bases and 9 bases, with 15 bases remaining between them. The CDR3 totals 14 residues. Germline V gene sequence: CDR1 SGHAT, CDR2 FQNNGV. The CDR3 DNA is TGTGCCAGCAGCTTTAGGCAGGGGCTGGTTGAGCAGTTCTTC. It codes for CASSFRQGLVEQFF.

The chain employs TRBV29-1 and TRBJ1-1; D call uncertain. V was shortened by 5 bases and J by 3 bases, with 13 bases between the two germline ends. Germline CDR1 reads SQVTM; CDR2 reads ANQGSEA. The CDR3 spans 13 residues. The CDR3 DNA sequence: TGCAGCGTTACTATTACAGAATACACTGAAGCTTTCTTT. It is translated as CSVTITEYTEAFF.

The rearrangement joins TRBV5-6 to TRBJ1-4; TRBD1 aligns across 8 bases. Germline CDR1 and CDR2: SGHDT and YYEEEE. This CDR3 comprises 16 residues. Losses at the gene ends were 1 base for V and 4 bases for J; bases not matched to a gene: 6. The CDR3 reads CASSLTVGQVNEKLFF. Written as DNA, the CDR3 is TGTGCCAGCAGCTTGACAGTGGGACAGGTTAATGAAAAACTGTTTTTT.

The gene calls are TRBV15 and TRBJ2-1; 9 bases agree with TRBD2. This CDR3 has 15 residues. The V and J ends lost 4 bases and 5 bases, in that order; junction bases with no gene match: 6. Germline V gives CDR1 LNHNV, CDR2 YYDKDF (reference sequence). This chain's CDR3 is CATSTTSGLNNEQFF. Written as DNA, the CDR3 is TGTGCCACCAGCACCACTAGCGGGCTTAACAATGAGCAGTTCTTC.

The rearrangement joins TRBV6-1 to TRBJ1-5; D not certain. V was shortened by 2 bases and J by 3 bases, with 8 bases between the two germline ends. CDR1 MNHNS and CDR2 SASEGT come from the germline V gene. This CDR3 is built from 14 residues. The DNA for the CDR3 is TGTGCCAGCAGTGAAAGGGCAGTCAATCAGCCCCAGCATTTT. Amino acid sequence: CASSERAVNQPQHF.

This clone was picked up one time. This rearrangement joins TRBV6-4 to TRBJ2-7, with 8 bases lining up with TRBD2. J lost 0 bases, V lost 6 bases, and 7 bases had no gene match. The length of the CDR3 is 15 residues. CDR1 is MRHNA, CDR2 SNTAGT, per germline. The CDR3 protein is CASSELAGPSYEQYF. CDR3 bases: TGTGCCAGCAGCGAGCTAGCGGGCCCCTCCTACGAGCAGTACTTC.

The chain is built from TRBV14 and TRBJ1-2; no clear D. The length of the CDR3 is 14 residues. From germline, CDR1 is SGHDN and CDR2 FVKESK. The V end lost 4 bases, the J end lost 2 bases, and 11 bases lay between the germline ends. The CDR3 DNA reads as TGTGCCAGCAGCCGGATAGACAACAACTATGGCTACACCTTC. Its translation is CASSRIDNNYGYTF.

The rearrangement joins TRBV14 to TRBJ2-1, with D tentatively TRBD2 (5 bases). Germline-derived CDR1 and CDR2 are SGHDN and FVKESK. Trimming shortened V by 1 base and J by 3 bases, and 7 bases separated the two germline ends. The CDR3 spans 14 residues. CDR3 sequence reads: CASSQVGGYNEQFF. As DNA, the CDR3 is TGTGCCAGCAGCCAAGTAGGAGGCTACAATGAGCAGTTCTTC.

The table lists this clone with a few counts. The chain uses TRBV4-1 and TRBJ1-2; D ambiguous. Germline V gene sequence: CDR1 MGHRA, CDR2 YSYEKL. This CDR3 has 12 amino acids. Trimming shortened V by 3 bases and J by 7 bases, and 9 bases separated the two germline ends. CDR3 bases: TGCGCCAGCAGCCAGGAAAAAGGTGGCTACACCTTC. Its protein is CASSQEKGGYTF.

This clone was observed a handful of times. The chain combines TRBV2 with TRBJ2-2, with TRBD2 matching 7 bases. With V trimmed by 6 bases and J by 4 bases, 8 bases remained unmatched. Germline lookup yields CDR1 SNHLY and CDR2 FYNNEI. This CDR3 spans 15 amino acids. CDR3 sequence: CASRRGRDGTGELFF. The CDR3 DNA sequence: TGTGCCAGCAGGAGAGGGAGGGACGGCACCGGGGAGCTGTTTTTT.

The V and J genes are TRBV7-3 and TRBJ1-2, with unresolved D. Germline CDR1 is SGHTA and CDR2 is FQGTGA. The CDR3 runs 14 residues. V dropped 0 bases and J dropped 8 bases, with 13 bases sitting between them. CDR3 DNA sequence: TGTGCCAGCAGCTTAACGAAAGCCTCCTGGGGCTACACCTTC. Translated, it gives CASSLTKASWGYTF.

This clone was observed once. The CDR3 sequence: CASSLAQTGSHEQYF. CDR3 in DNA: TGTGCCAGCAGCTTAGCCCAGACAGGGTCCCACGAGCAGTACTTC. The chain combines TRBV7-3 with TRBJ2-7; TRBD1 matches 7 bases. V dropped 2 bases and J dropped 5; count of bases not matched to a gene: 9. The CDR3 contains 15 residues. Germline lookup yields CDR1 SGHTA and CDR2 FQGTGA.

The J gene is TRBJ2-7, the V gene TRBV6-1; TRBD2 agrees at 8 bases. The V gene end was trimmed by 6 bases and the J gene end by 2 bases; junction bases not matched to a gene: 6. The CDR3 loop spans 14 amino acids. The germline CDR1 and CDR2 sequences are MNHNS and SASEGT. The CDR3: CASRLSGIAYEQYF. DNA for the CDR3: TGTGCCAGCAGACTTAGCGGGATCGCCTACGAGCAGTACTTC.

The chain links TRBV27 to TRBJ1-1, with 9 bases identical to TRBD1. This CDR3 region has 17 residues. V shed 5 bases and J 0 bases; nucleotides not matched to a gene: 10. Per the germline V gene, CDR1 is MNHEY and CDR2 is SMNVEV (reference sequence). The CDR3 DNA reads TGTGCCAGCAGTGAAAAACGGACAGGGGCCATGAACACTGAAGCTTTCTTT. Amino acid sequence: CASSEKRTGAMNTEAFF.

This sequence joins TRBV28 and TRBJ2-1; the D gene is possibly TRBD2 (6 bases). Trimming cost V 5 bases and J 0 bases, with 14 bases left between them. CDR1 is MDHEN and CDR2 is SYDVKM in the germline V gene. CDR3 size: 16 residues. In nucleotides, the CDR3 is TGTGCCAGCAGTATGAGCGGGCCCAGCTCCTACAATGAGCAGTTCTTC. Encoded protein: CASSMSGPSSYNEQFF.

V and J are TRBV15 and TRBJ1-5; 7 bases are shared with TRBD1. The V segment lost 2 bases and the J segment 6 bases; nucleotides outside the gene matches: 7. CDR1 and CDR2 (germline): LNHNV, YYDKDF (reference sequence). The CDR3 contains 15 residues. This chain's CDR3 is CATSRTGDIRQPQHF. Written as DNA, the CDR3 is TGTGCCACCAGCAGAACAGGGGACATTCGTCAGCCCCAGCATTTT.

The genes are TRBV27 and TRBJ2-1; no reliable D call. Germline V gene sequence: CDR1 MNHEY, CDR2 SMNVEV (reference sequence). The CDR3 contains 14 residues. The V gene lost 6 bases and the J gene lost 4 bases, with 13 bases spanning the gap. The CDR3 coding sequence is TGTGCCAGCAGAGGTGGTAGTATTTACAATGAGCAGTTCTTC. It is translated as CASRGGSIYNEQFF.

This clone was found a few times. The CDR3 bases are TGCGCCAGCAGCACGGGGAACTATGGCTACACCTTC. This codes for CASSTGNYGYTF. The chain employs TRBV5-1 and TRBJ1-2; D gene ambiguous. The germline CDR1 and CDR2 sequences are SGHRS and YFSETQ. V lost 4 bases and J lost 2, with 6 bases in between. CDR3 size: 12 residues.

The CDR3 loop is CASSHTLGGAGKNEQFF. The CDR3 DNA follows: TGTGCCAGCAGTCACACCCTAGGGGGCGCAGGTAAAAATGAGCAGTTCTTC. V and J are TRBV27 and TRBJ2-1; 7 nucleotides agree with TRBD1. The germline CDR1 and CDR2 sequences are MNHEY and SMNVEV (reference sequence). The V segment lost 5 bases and the J segment 7 bases; nucleotides outside the gene matches: 17. The CDR3 has 17 amino acids.

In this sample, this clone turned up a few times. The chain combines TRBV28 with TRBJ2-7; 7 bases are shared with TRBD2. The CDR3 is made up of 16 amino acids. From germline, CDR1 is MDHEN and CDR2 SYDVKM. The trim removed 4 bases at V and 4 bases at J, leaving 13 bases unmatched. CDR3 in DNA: TGTGCCAGCAGTTCGCGAGCGGGAACAGACCTATACGAGCAGTACTTC. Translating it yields CASSSRAGTDLYEQYF. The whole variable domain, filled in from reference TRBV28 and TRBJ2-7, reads DVKVTQSSRYLVKRTGEKVFLECVQDMDHENMFWYRQDPGLGLRLIYFSYDVKMKEKGDIPEGYSVSREKKERFSLILESASTNQTSMYLCASSSRAGTDLYEQYFGPGTRLTVT.

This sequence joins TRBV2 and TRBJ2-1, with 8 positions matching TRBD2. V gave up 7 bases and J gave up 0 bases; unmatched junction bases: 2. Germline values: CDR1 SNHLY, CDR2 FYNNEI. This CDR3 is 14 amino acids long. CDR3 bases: TGTGCCAGCACCGGGACTAGCTCCTACAATGAGCAGTTCTTC. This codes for CASTGTSSYNEQFF.

CDR3 protein: CASSLVGEEQYF. As DNA, the CDR3 is TGTGCCAGCAGCTTGGTAGGGGAAGAGCAGTACTTC. V and J are TRBV7-9 and TRBJ2-7; the D gene is possibly TRBD1 (5 bases). Germline CDR1 is SEHNR and CDR2 is FQNEAQ (reference sequence). V lost 3 bases and J 7 bases, leaving 10 bases between the germline ends. The CDR3 sequence is 12 residues long.

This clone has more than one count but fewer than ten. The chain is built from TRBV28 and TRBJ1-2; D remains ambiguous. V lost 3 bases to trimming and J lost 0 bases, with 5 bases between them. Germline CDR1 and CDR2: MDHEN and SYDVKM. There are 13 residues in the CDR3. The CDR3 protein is CASSFSTNYGYTF. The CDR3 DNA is TGTGCCAGCAGTTTTAGTACTAACTATGGCTACACCTTC.

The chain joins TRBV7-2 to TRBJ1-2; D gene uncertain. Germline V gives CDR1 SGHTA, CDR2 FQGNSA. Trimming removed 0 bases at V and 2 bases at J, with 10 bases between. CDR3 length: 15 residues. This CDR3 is CASSLATDFNYGYTF. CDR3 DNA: TGTGCCAGCAGCTTAGCCACCGACTTCAACTATGGCTACACCTTC. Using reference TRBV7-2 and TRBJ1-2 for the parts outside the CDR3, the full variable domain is GAGVSQSPSNKVTEKGKDVELRCDPISGHTALYWYRQSLGQGLEFLIYFQGNSAPDKSGLPSDRFSAERTGGSVSTLTIQRTQQEDSAVYLCASSLATDFNYGYTFGSGTRLTVV.

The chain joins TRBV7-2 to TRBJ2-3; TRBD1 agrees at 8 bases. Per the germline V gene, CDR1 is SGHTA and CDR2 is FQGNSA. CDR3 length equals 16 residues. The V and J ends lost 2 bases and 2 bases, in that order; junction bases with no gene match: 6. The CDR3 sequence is CASSLFRDRNTDTQYF. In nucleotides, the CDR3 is TGTGCCAGCAGCTTATTCCGGGACAGGAACACAGATACGCAGTATTTT.

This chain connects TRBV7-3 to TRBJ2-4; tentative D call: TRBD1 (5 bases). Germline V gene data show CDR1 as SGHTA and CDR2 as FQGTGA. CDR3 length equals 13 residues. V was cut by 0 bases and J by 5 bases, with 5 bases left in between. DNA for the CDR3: TGTGCCAGCAGCTTAACAGGGGAAAACATTCAGTACTTC. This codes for CASSLTGENIQYF.

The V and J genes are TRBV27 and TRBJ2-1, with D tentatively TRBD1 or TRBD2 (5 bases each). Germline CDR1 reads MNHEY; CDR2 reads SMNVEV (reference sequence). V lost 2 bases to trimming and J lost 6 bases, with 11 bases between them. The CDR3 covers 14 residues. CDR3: CASSLGRDLNEQFF. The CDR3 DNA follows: TGTGCCAGCAGTTTAGGCCGGGACCTCAATGAGCAGTTCTTC.

The CDR3 DNA sequence: TGCGCCAGCAGCTCGACTACAGGGGGTACCGGGGAGCTGTTTTTT. Its translation is CASSSTTGGTGELFF. The genes are TRBV5-1 and TRBJ2-2, with 8 bases aligning to TRBD1. The CDR3 extends over 15 amino acids. From germline, CDR1 is SGHRS and CDR2 YFSETQ. The J segment lost 5 bases and the V segment lost 3 bases, leaving 6 bases of the junction unmatched.